This entry concerns a single T cell receptor beta chain. Profiling relied on immunoSEQ multiplex PCR, and the TCRdb table lists in-frame clones only, not all of them. The data show approximately 3,200 clones, with about 77% seen just once and less than 35% held by the top ten. This sample stems from a study of control samples from healthy donors and cancer patients. Per the germline V gene, CDR1 is SGHVS and CDR2 is FNYEAQ. The V gene end was trimmed by 5 bases and the J gene end by 5 bases; junction bases not matched to a gene: 11. CDR3 length: 16 residues. This sequence joins TRBV7-6 and TRBJ2-5; TRBD1 aligns across 10 bases. This clonotype was obtained from a male donor with melanoma. The sequenced sample consisted of formalin-fixed, paraffin-embedded tissue. CDR3 residues: CASSPQTGGMGETQYF. The CDR3 DNA sequence: TGTGCCAGCAGCCCACAGACAGGGGGCATGGGGGAGACCCAGTACTTC.